A single sample gave rise to the 20 T cell receptor beta chains below, sequenced in a study of blood T cell repertoires in COVID-19. TCRdb's copy holds only in-frame clones and misses some; the assay was immunoSEQ multiplex PCR. The table records some 50,000 clones, approximately 82% of them present only once. The sample comprised peripheral blood. These receptors all stem from a human donor in a cohort sampled during active COVID-19.

V usage is TRBV9 and J usage is TRBJ2-3; TRBD2 might be the D (5 bases). The CDR3 runs to 16 residues. CDR1 and CDR2 from the germline V gene are SGDLS and YYNGEE. Trimming removed 4 bases at V and 1 base at J, with 16 bases between. The CDR3 is CASSSGLSSGTDTQYF. The CDR3 DNA reads TGTGCCAGCAGCTCCGGACTCTCAAGCGGCACAGATACGCAGTATTTT.

The chain is built from TRBV12-3 or TRBV12-4 and TRBJ2-7, with a tentative D call TRBD2 (5 bases). The CDR3 has 12 amino acids. Trimming shortened V by 6 bases and J by 6 bases, and 12 bases separated the two germline ends. The CDR3 protein is CASRSDLGEQYF. The CDR3 nucleotides read TGTGCCAGCAGATCGGACTTGGGCGAGCAGTACTTC.

The chain recombines TRBV6-5 with TRBJ1-6; no firm D call. Germline V gene sequence: CDR1 MNHEY, CDR2 SVGAGI. The CDR3 has 13 residues. V lost 0 bases and J 9 bases, leaving 6 bases between the germline ends. The CDR3 nucleotides are TGTGCCAGCAGTTACTCCACGGGTTCACCCCTCCACTTT. Translation gives CASSYSTGSPLHF.

The V and J genes are TRBV20-1 and TRBJ2-1, with D perhaps TRBD2 (6 bases). CDR1 DFQATT and CDR2 SNEGSKA come from the germline V gene (reference sequence). Trimming removed 3 bases from V and 10 bases from J, with 7 bases in between. There are 10 residues in the CDR3. The CDR3 DNA follows: TGCAGTGCTAGTCGGGGGGAGCAGTTCTTC. As protein: CSASRGEQFF.

In this sample, this clone turned up once. This sequence joins TRBV9 and TRBJ2-3; 8 bases match TRBD1. Trimming took 3 bases from V and 0 from J; bases not matched to a gene: 9. This CDR3 is 17 amino acids long. The germline V gene has CDR1 SGDLS and CDR2 YYNGEE. CDR3 amino acids: CASSDPGRTGSTDTQYF. CDR3 coding DNA: TGTGCCAGCAGCGACCCCGGCAGGACAGGGAGCACAGATACGCAGTATTTT.

The chain joins TRBV10-1 to TRBJ2-3, with TRBD2 matching over 7 bases. After removal of 3 bases from V and 5 bases from J, the junction contained 11 bases not matched to a gene. Germline CDR1 is WNHNN and CDR2 is SYGVQD (reference sequence). There are 16 residues in the CDR3. The CDR3 here is CASSDSAGVGEDTQYF. Here the CDR3 DNA reads TGCGCCAGCAGTGATTCTGCGGGAGTGGGGGAAGATACGCAGTATTTT.

This chain links TRBV25-1 with TRBJ2-1; D remains unclear. Germline-derived CDR1 and CDR2 are MGHDK and SYGVNS. CDR3 length: 13 residues. Trimming pared 3 bases from V and 4 bases from J, leaving 7 bases between. The DNA of the CDR3 is TGTGCCAGCAGTGAGACACATTACAATGAGCAGTTCTTC. As protein: CASSETHYNEQFF.

This clone was seen only a few times. This chain uses TRBV3-1 (or the pseudogene TRBV3-2) with TRBJ1-6, with TRBD1 matching over 8 bases. The CDR3 consists of 14 residues. CDR1 LGHDT and CDR2 YNNKEL come from the germline V gene (reference sequence). The ends lost 5 bases at V and 7 bases at J; junction bases unmatched: 4. The DNA of the CDR3 is TGTGCCAGCAGCTCCCGACAGGGGAATTCACCCCTCCACTTT. Encoded protein: CASSSRQGNSPLHF.

The J gene is TRBJ1-2, the V gene TRBV12-3 or TRBV12-4; perhaps TRBD1 as D (5 bases). The V and J ends lost 6 bases and 4 bases respectively, with 12 bases between them. The CDR3 is 13 amino acids. The CDR3 bases are TGTGCCAGCAGCCCCGACAGAACCTATGGCTACACCTTC. Translating it yields CASSPDRTYGYTF.

The V call is TRBV4-1, the J call TRBJ1-4; the D is unclear. Germline V gene data show CDR1 as MGHRA and CDR2 as YSYEKL. The CDR3 has 16 amino acids. The V end was cut by 0 bases, the J end by 7 bases, with 15 bases between. CDR3 DNA sequence: TGCGCCAGCAGCCAAGATGCCACTTTGCGTAGTGAAAAACTGTTTTTT. This encodes CASSQDATLRSEKLFF.

This chain links TRBV6-5 with TRBJ1-2, with a tentative D call TRBD1 (6 bases). CDR3 length: 13 amino acids. CDR1 and CDR2 from the germline V gene are MNHEY and SVGAGI. Trimming took 6 bases from V and 8 from J, leaving 16 bases between them. CDR3 sequence: CASSHRVRLGYTF. The CDR3 bases are TGTGCCAGCAGCCACAGGGTTCGGCTCGGCTACACCTTC.

The rearrangement links TRBV29-1 to TRBJ1-2; TRBD1 matches at 7 bases. Looked up from germline, CDR1 is SQVTM and CDR2 is ANQGSEA. The V segment lost 5 bases and the J segment 3 bases; nucleotides outside the gene matches: 12. The CDR3 covers 15 residues. CDR3 in DNA: TGCAGCGTTTTCGAACCACAGGGGAGTCACTATGGCTACACCTTC. It translates to CSVFEPQGSHYGYTF.

This clone was detected once. This chain uses TRBV6-5 with TRBJ2-1; TRBD2 agrees at 10 bases. Unmatched junction bases numbered 2, after V lost 5 bases and J lost 4 bases. CDR3 size: 14 residues. Germline CDR1 and CDR2: MNHEY and SVGAGI. CDR3 DNA sequence: TGTGCCAGCAGTCTAGCGGGAGATTACAATGAGCAGTTCTTC. As protein: CASSLAGDYNEQFF.

This sequence joins TRBV10-3 and TRBJ1-5, with D perhaps TRBD1 (6 bases). Trimming removed 5 bases from V and 7 bases from J, with 12 bases in between. Looked up from germline, CDR1 is ENHRY and CDR2 is SYGVKD. The CDR3 sequence is 13 residues long. The CDR3 sequence is CAISSLQGQPQHF. The CDR3 DNA is TGTGCCATCAGTTCCCTACAGGGCCAGCCCCAGCATTTT.

This clone was counted only a few times. The rearrangement uses TRBV5-6 and TRBJ1-1; 11 nucleotides match TRBD1. Trimming at V came to 3 bases and at J to 11 bases, leaving 12 bases not matched to a gene. CDR1 and CDR2 from the germline V gene are SGHDT and YYEEEE. The CDR3 extends over 15 amino acids. Written as DNA, the CDR3 is TGTGCCAGCAGCTCGCTCCGGGACAGGGGGTATAGGGCTTTCTTT. Residues: CASSSLRDRGYRAFF.

The chain uses TRBV5-1 and TRBJ1-3, with 12 bases aligning to TRBD1. This CDR3 is built from 20 residues. J was trimmed by 3 bases and V by 0 bases; bases with no gene match: 13. Germline V CDR1 and CDR2: SGHRS, YFSETQ. CDR3 bases: TGCGCCAGCAGCTTGGGTTCCGGGACAGGGGGCAGGAACGGTGGAAACACCATATATTTT. Protein: CASSLGSGTGGRNGGNTIYF.

This chain uses TRBV27 with TRBJ2-3; D is uncertain. The germline CDR1 and CDR2 sequences are MNHEY and SMNVEV (reference sequence). This CDR3 spans 13 amino acids. Between the trimmed V and J ends, which lost 5 bases and 0 bases, there was a span of 6 bases. Here the CDR3 DNA reads TGTGCCAGCAGTGCAACTAGCACAGATACGCAGTATTTT. Amino acid sequence: CASSATSTDTQYF.

This clone showed up just once. The chain employs TRBV5-4 and TRBJ1-6, with D uncertain. CDR1 and CDR2 from the germline V gene are SGHNT and YYREEE (reference sequence). The CDR3 length is 17 residues. V shed 1 base and J shed 8 bases, with 19 bases lying between them. CDR3 in DNA: TGTGCCAGCAGCTTGAAAGTCCTAACGGGTTTGGATTCACCCCTCCACTTT. Residues: CASSLKVLTGLDSPLHF.

The chain uses TRBV7-2 and TRBJ1-6, with 7 positions matching TRBD1. After removal of 5 bases from V and 12 bases from J, the junction contained 4 bases not matched to a gene. Germline V gene data show CDR1 as SGHTA and CDR2 as FQGNSA. This CDR3 comprises 12 residues. The DNA for the CDR3 is TGTGCCAGCAGCCACAGGGGCGAACCCCTCCACTTT. It specifies CASSHRGEPLHF.

This clone was counted a single time. This chain connects TRBV4-1 to TRBJ2-7; 11 bases match TRBD1. Trimming cost V 3 bases and J 4 bases; bases outside gene matches: 8. This CDR3 is built from 16 residues. The germline gives CDR1 MGHRA, CDR2 YSYEKL. DNA for the CDR3: TGCGCCAGCAGCCACCCCCGGACAGGGGGCTCGTACGAGCAGTACTTC. This translates into CASSHPRTGGSYEQYF.